Below, 14 T cell receptor beta chains from the same sample are listed, as sequenced in a study of T cell responses to AZD1222 COVID-19 vaccine. TCRdb's table, derived via immunoSEQ multiplex PCR, lists solely in-frame clones and lacks some. This table has more than 150,000 clones, approximately 90% appearing once. This specimen was peripheral blood, taken on day 0 of AZD1222 vaccination. The receptors stem from an adult in good health.

This chain uses TRBV7-9 with TRBJ2-5; TRBD2 aligns across 9 bases. From germline, CDR1 is SEHNR and CDR2 FQNEAQ (reference sequence). The V segment lost 5 bases and the J segment 5 bases; nucleotides outside the gene matches: 3. The CDR3 has 13 residues. CDR3 amino acids: CASSIGLAETQYF. DNA for the CDR3: TGTGCCAGCAGCATCGGACTAGCGGAGACCCAGTACTTC.

The rearrangement uses TRBV30 and TRBJ1-3; 9 bases align to TRBD1. Germline loops: CDR1 GTSNPN, CDR2 SVGIG (reference sequence). The length of the CDR3 is 13 residues. The V gene end was trimmed by 4 bases and the J gene end by 4 bases; junction bases not matched to a gene: 2. CDR3 sequence (DNA): TGTGCCTGGATGACAGGGGGGGGAAACACCATATATTTT. It encodes CAWMTGGGNTIYF.

The chain uses TRBV11-2 and TRBJ2-3; tentative D call: TRBD2 (5 bases). CDR3 length equals 15 residues. Germline V gene data show CDR1 as SGHAT and CDR2 as FQNNGV. V lost 1 base, J lost 1 base, and 9 bases lay in between. The CDR3 reads CASSLGIGGTDTQYF. In nucleotides, the CDR3 is TGTGCCAGCAGCTTAGGTATCGGGGGCACAGATACGCAGTATTTT.

The chain joins TRBV6-5 to TRBJ2-3, with no clear D. Trimming took 2 bases from V and 0 from J, leaving 6 bases between them. The germline CDR1 and CDR2 sequences are MNHEY and SVGAGI. This CDR3 region has 14 residues. CDR3 sequence: CASSYERSTDTQYF. The CDR3 bases are TGTGCCAGCAGTTACGAGCGAAGCACAGATACGCAGTATTTT.

The genes are TRBV28 and TRBJ2-3; tentatively, D is TRBD1 (6 bases). The CDR3 has 14 residues. Germline V gene lookup returns CDR1 MDHEN and CDR2 SYDVKM. The V gene lost 4 bases and the J gene lost 8 bases, with 16 bases spanning the gap. As DNA, the CDR3 is TGTGCCAGCAGTTCCCCGGACAGACCAGCTACGCAGTATTTT. It codes for CASSSPDRPATQYF.

Turning to this clone: Other nucleotide sequences from this sample produce the same CDR3. The genes are TRBV28 and TRBJ2-3; D uncertain. The CDR3 contains 14 residues. V was shortened by 3 bases and J by 1 base, with 8 bases between the two germline ends. Germline V gene sequence: CDR1 MDHEN, CDR2 SYDVKM. The DNA for the CDR3 is TGTGCCAGCAGTTTTCTCAGCGGCACAGATACGCAGTATTTT. It encodes CASSFLSGTDTQYF.

This clone was recorded once. The V gene is TRBV30, the J gene TRBJ2-7; 7 nucleotides align to TRBD2. V shed 4 bases and J 2 bases; nucleotides not matched to a gene: 8. The germline CDR1 and CDR2 sequences are GTSNPN and SVGIG (reference sequence). This CDR3 region has 14 residues. DNA for the CDR3: TGTGCCTGGACCCCCCTGGGGACTACCTACGAGCAGTACTTC. Amino acid sequence: CAWTPLGTTYEQYF.

The V and J genes are TRBV24-1 and TRBJ1-2, with D perhaps TRBD1 (5 bases). Trimming took 0 bases from V and 2 from J, leaving 15 bases between them. CDR1 KGHDR and CDR2 SFDVKD come from the germline V gene. The CDR3 spans 17 residues. The CDR3 loop reads CATSDLRDSYVNYGYTF. The CDR3, as DNA: TGTGCCACCAGTGATTTGCGAGACAGCTATGTGAACTATGGCTACACCTTC.

This clone was counted a few times. The chain recombines TRBV24-1 with TRBJ1-5, with 8 bases that match TRBD1. J gave up 6 bases and V 8 bases, and 5 bases lay outside the gene matches. The germline V gene has CDR1 KGHDR and CDR2 SFDVKD. This CDR3 contains 13 residues. The CDR3 DNA follows: TGTGCCACCACGACAGGGGAGGGTCAGCCCCAGCATTTT. This sequence encodes CATTTGEGQPQHF.

V usage is TRBV11-2 and J usage is TRBJ2-1; 9 nucleotides agree with TRBD2. CDR1 is SGHAT and CDR2 is FQNNGV in the germline V gene. The ends lost 3 bases at V and 8 bases at J; junction bases unmatched: 2. The CDR3 covers 13 residues. CDR3 coding DNA: TGTGCCAGCAGCTTCGGGACTAGCTATGAGCAGTTCTTC. It is translated as CASSFGTSYEQFF.

This clone was observed a single time. The rearrangement joins TRBV30 to TRBJ2-5; D uncertain. This CDR3 region has 11 residues. Trimming left V 7 bases short and J 2 bases short, with 8 bases between. CDR1 and CDR2 (germline): GTSNPN, SVGIG (reference sequence). CDR3 bases: TGTGCCTTACAGTATCAAGAGACCCAGTACTTC. It is translated as CALQYQETQYF.

The gene calls are TRBV6-5 and TRBJ1-2; 7 bases map to TRBD1. The CDR3 totals 15 residues. Germline CDR1 reads MNHEY; CDR2 reads SVGAGI. V was clipped by 2 bases and J by 0 bases; unmatched bases: 3. DNA for the CDR3: TGTGCCAGCAGTTACCGCGGACAGGCTAACTATGGCTACACCTTC. Its translation is CASSYRGQANYGYTF.

The chain couples TRBV4-1 to TRBJ2-5, with D maybe TRBD1 (5 bases). V lost 0 bases to trimming and J lost 5 bases, with 19 bases between them. Germline-derived CDR1 and CDR2 are MGHRA and YSYEKL. The CDR3 runs 17 residues. CDR3 nucleotides: TGCGCCAGCAGCCAAGACGAACGGACACTGGATACGGAGACCCAGTACTTC. This codes for CASSQDERTLDTETQYF.

V gene TRBV18 combines with J gene TRBJ2-3; D is perhaps TRBD1 (7 bases). The CDR3 consists of 17 residues. The V and J ends lost 5 bases and 0 bases respectively, with 18 bases between them. Germline V CDR1 and CDR2: KGHSH, LQKENI. In DNA, the CDR3 is TGTGCCAGCTCAGCAAGGGAACAGGGGACTAGCACAGATACGCAGTATTTT. Its protein product is CASSAREQGTSTDTQYF.